This TCR beta chain was retrieved from a study of cytomegalovirus exposure and HLA in healthy donors. Study findings and constraints: A few V segments could not be told apart, such as TRBV6-2 and TRBV6-3, and were left out. Per a prior analysis, the majority of TCR beta V segments were productive roughly 90% or roughly 30% of the time.

The CDR3 sequence is 14 residues long. Germline V gene lookup returns CDR1 LGHNA and CDR2 YSLEER. V was pared by 2 bases and J by 5 bases, with 10 bases between. A note on this clone: Its antigen is not identified.

The PCR contained 60 Vbeta and 13 Jbeta primers. The method was immunoSEQ multiplex PCR; TCRdb's version includes in-frame clones alone and lacks a portion of them. The sample shows about 100,000 clones, and roughly 0.64% sits with its ten largest clones. This TCR was recovered from a man over 45 in good health and CMV-seronegative. The gene calls are TRBV4-3 and TRBJ2-1, with a possible D match to TRBD1 (6 bases). The sequencing input was PBMCs. Here the CDR3 reads CASSQLDSDNEQFF. DNA for the CDR3: TGCGCCAGCAGCCAACTGGACAGCGACAATGAGCAGTTCTTC.